This T cell receptor (beta chain) emerged from a study of early stage breast cancer tumors. Study context: Of roughly 17 invasive breast tumors, around 13 were hormone receptor-positive, HER2-negative. Invasive lobular carcinomas made up about 30% of the 12 ER+/PR+/HER2- tumors.

Study conclusions and caveats: Tumors had around 2.4-fold higher T cell density than normal breast. In about 90% of the 16 patients, blood comparison separated tumor from normal breast.

Here immunoSEQ multiplex PCR was the method, and the copy in TCRdb shows in-frame clones only, minus some. The data contain 6,000 to 10,000 clones, approximately 66% of them seen just once; the ten biggest clones take up 6% to 7.5%. CDR1 and CDR2 from the germline V gene are SGHAT and FQNNGV. This CDR3 spans 15 amino acids. V dropped 5 bases and J dropped 7 bases, with 17 bases sitting between them. Note on this clone: The antigen remains unidentified.

The TCR originated in a person between 65 and 79 years old with breast cancer. V is TRBV11-2 and J is TRBJ2-2, with a possible D match to TRBD1 (7 bases). The specimen was breast tumor tissue. The CDR3 protein is CASSATTGTGGELFF. CDR3 DNA: TGTGCCAGCAGCGCCACGACAGGGACTGGCGGGGAGCTGTTTTTT.